The subject of this entry is one TCR beta chain. This sample stems from a study of blood T cell repertoires in COVID-19. The CDR3 is 16 residues long. Trimming pared 0 bases from V and 2 bases from J, leaving 14 bases between. Germline-derived CDR1 and CDR2 are SGHRS and YFSETQ. TCRdb's table, derived via immunoSEQ multiplex PCR, lists solely in-frame clones and lacks some. The table records roughly 150,000 clones, roughly nine tenths of them present only once. Sequenced material: peripheral blood. The origin of this receptor is a woman aged 70 to 79 with acute or convalescent COVID-19. The chain recombines TRBV5-1 with TRBJ2-5, with a possible D match to TRBD1 (6 bases). The chain's CDR3 is CASSLASIQGQETQYF. The CDR3 region has the DNA TGCGCCAGCAGCTTGGCCAGTATACAGGGTCAAGAGACCCAGTACTTC.